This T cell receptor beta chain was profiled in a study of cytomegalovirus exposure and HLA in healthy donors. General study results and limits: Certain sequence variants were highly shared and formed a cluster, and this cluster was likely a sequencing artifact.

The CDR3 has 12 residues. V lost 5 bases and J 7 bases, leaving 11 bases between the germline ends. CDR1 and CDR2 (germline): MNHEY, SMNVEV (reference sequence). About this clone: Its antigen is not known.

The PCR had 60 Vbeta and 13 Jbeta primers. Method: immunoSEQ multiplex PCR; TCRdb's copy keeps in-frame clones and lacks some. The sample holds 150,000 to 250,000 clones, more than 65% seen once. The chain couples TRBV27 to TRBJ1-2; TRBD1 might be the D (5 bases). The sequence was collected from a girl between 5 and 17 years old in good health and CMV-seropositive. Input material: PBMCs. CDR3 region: CASSRPGGGYTF. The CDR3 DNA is TGTGCCAGCAGTCGTCCGGGGGGTGGCTACACCTTC.